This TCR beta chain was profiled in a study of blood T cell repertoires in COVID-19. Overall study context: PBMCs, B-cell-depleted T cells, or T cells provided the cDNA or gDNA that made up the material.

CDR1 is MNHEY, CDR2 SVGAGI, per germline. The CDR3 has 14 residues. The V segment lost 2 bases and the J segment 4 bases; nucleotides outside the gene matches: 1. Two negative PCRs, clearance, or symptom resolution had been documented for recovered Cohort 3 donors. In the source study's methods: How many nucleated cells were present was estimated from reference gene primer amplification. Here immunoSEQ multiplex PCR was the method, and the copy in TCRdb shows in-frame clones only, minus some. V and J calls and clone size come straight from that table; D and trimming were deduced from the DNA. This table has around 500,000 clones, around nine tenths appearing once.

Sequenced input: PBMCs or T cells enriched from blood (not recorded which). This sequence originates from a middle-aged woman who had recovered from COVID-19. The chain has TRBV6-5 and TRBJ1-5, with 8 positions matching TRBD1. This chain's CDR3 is CASSYGQGNQPQHF. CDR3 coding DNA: TGTGCCAGCAGTTACGGACAGGGAAATCAGCCCCAGCATTTT.